Following are 20 T cell receptor beta chains from one sample sequenced in a study of blood T cell repertoires in COVID-19. Sequencing was performed with immunoSEQ multiplex PCR; in TCRdb, only in-frame clones are kept and a portion is missing. The sample has about 270,000 clones; 88% are singletons. Sequences were obtained from PBMCs or T cells enriched from blood (not recorded which). Receptor source: a woman between 45 and 65 years old who had recovered from COVID-19.

The chain employs TRBV14 and TRBJ1-1; D may be TRBD1 (5 bases). Trimming removed 4 bases at V and 3 bases at J, with 15 bases between. CDR1 and CDR2 from the germline V gene are SGHDN and FVKESK. The CDR3 runs to 15 residues. CDR3 sequence: CASSPRQPAYTEAFF. The CDR3 DNA follows: TGTGCCAGCAGCCCAAGACAGCCAGCCTACACTGAAGCTTTCTTT.

Only a few counts were recorded for this clone. This chain connects TRBV4-1 to TRBJ1-5; 8 bases map to TRBD1. Unmatched junction bases numbered 14, after V lost 0 bases and J lost 4 bases. Germline lookup yields CDR1 MGHRA and CDR2 YSYEKL. This CDR3 is built from 19 residues. This CDR3 is CASSQDFMGGDRTNQPQHF. CDR3 DNA: TGCGCCAGCAGCCAAGATTTCATGGGCGGGGACAGGACTAATCAGCCCCAGCATTTT.

This sequence joins TRBV9 and TRBJ2-3; no clear D. The length of the CDR3 is 12 residues. The V end lost 3 bases, the J end lost 4 bases, and 6 bases lay between the germline ends. Germline CDR1 is SGDLS and CDR2 is YYNGEE. CDR3 DNA: TGTGCCAGCAGCGCATCGGCAGATACGCAGTATTTT. It translates to CASSASADTQYF.

This clone came up once. The CDR3 DNA is TGTGCCAGCAGCCCCACGCAGACAGGTTTGGAAGCTTTCTTT. Encoded protein: CASSPTQTGLEAFF. This chain connects TRBV3-1 (or the pseudogene TRBV3-2) to TRBJ1-1; weak D call: TRBD1 (6 bases). CDR3 size: 14 residues. Trimming took off 4 bases at V and 8 bases at J, with 17 bases between the two ends. Germline loops: CDR1 LGHDT, CDR2 YNNKEL (reference sequence).

This chain uses TRBV12-3 or TRBV12-4 with TRBJ1-1; 11 bases fit TRBD1. This CDR3 has 13 residues. J lost 10 bases, V lost 8 bases, and 9 bases had no gene match. The CDR3 DNA reads as TGTGCCAGCGAACCCCGGACAGGGGGCGCAGCTTTCTTT. Protein sequence: CASEPRTGGAAFF.

This chain joins TRBV7-9 and TRBJ1-5, with TRBD1 identical over 8 bases. The germline CDR1 and CDR2 sequences are SEHNR and FQNEAQ (reference sequence). There are 14 residues in the CDR3. J gave up 8 bases and V 4 bases, and 7 bases lay outside the gene matches. The DNA of the CDR3 is TGTGCCAGCAGCTCAGGACAGGGTCCGGAGCCCCAGCATTTT. Encoded protein: CASSSGQGPEPQHF.

J is TRBJ1-1 and V is TRBV7-2, with D hard to call. This CDR3 contains 15 residues. Trimming cost V 2 bases and J 4 bases, with 14 bases left between them. CDR1 and CDR2 from the germline V gene are SGHTA and FQGNSA. The chain's CDR3 is CASSLNAVTGTEAFF. CDR3 DNA: TGTGCCAGCAGCTTAAATGCGGTCACGGGCACTGAAGCTTTCTTT.

The rearrangement uses TRBV10-3 and TRBJ2-7; D gene uncertain. The CDR3 consists of 13 residues. The germline V and J ends were trimmed by 10 bases and 3 bases, with 16 bases remaining between them. Looked up from germline, CDR1 is ENHRY and CDR2 is SYGVKD. The CDR3 protein is CATQKSDLYEQYF. For the CDR3, the DNA is TGTGCCACCCAGAAAAGCGACCTCTACGAGCAGTACTTC.

The genes are TRBV27 and TRBJ1-4; 7 positions agree with TRBD1. Germline V gene lookup returns CDR1 MNHEY and CDR2 SMNVEV (reference sequence). V was clipped by 6 bases and J by 7 bases; unmatched bases: 8. This CDR3 has 14 residues. The chain's CDR3 is CASRSGGAGEKLFF. CDR3 bases: TGTGCCAGCAGGTCAGGGGGTGCGGGTGAAAAACTGTTTTTT.

This sequence joins TRBV7-3 and TRBJ1-2, with a possible D match to TRBD1 (6 bases). V was trimmed by 3 bases and J by 4 bases, leaving 9 bases between them. The CDR3 covers 13 residues. Per germline, CDR1 SGHTA and CDR2 FQGTGA. This chain's CDR3 is CASSLQGTYGYTF. CDR3 coding DNA: TGTGCCAGCAGCTTGCAGGGGACCTATGGCTACACCTTC.

This chain links TRBV28 with TRBJ1-1; no firm D call. With 2 bases removed from V and 2 bases from J, the gap between germline ends came to 3 bases. CDR1 MDHEN and CDR2 SYDVKM come from the germline V gene. The CDR3 is made up of 12 amino acids. The CDR3, as DNA: TGTGCCAGCAGTTTACTTAACACTGAAGCTTTCTTT. Translating gives CASSLLNTEAFF.

In this sample, this clone turned up a few times. The chain recombines TRBV4-3 with TRBJ2-7, with 11 nucleotides matching TRBD2. This CDR3 comprises 15 residues. V was pared by 0 bases and J by 6 bases, with 4 bases of the junction left unmatched. Germline CDR1 is LGHNA and CDR2 is YSLEER. CDR3 loop: CASSQESSGGREQYF. The DNA of the CDR3 is TGCGCCAGCAGCCAAGAGTCTAGCGGGGGGCGCGAGCAGTACTTC.

The chain recombines TRBV6-2 or TRBV6-3 with TRBJ2-5, with 15 bases matching TRBD2. V shed 5 bases and J 5 bases; nucleotides not matched to a gene: 6. The V gene's germline CDR1 is MNHEY and CDR2 SVGEGT. The CDR3 spans 16 residues. In DNA, the CDR3 is TGTGCCAGCAGTATAGGACTAGCGGGAGGGCCTGAGACCCAGTACTTC. This sequence encodes CASSIGLAGGPETQYF.

The gene calls are TRBV2 and TRBJ1-1; 9 bases match TRBD1. The CDR3 length is 14 residues. V was clipped by 4 bases and J by 7 bases; unmatched bases: 7. Germline V gene lookup returns CDR1 SNHLY and CDR2 FYNNEI. CDR3 coding DNA: TGTGCCAGCAGTGCACAAACAGGGGGCTATGAAGCTTTCTTT. Translated, it gives CASSAQTGGYEAFF. Filled out from reference TRBV2 and TRBJ1-1, the complete variable domain reads EPEVTQTPSHQVTQMGQEVILRCVPISNHLYFYWYRQILGQKVEFLVSFYNNEISEKSEIFDDQFSVERPDGSNFTLKIRSTKLEDSAMYFCASSAQTGGYEAFFGQGTRLTVV.

This chain joins TRBV5-1 and TRBJ2-1; D possibly corresponds to TRBD1 (6 bases). This CDR3 region has 13 residues. Germline V lookup: CDR1 SGHRS, CDR2 YFSETQ. V was clipped by 4 bases and J by 7 bases, with 12 bases between them. CDR3 DNA: TGCGCCAGCAGCGTGAGGGGGAATAATGAGCAGTTCTTC. This sequence encodes CASSVRGNNEQFF.

This chain uses TRBV5-4 with TRBJ2-7; D might be TRBD1 (9 bases). Trimming took off 6 bases at V and 4 bases at J, with 20 bases between the two ends. The CDR3 runs 15 residues. Germline V gene sequence: CDR1 SGHNT, CDR2 YYREEE (reference sequence). CDR3 protein: CASNSGGTGSYEQYF. The CDR3 region has the DNA TGTGCCAGCAACTCGGGGGGGACAGGGTCTTACGAGCAGTACTTC. Variable domain in full (rest from reference TRBV5-4 and TRBJ2-7): ETGVTQSPTHLIKTRGQQVTLRCSSQSGHNTVSWYQQALGQGPQFIFQYYREEENGRGNFPPRFSGLQFPNYSSELNVNALELDDSALYLCASNSGGTGSYEQYFGPGTRLTVT.

The chain joins TRBV28 to TRBJ1-2, with unresolved D. With 4 bases removed from V and 8 bases from J, the gap between germline ends came to 20 bases. Germline V gene lookup returns CDR1 MDHEN and CDR2 SYDVKM. There are 15 residues in the CDR3. In DNA form, the CDR3 reads TGTGCCAGCAGTTCCCCTCTGCGGGCTCCCAGGGGCTACACCTTC. This codes for CASSSPLRAPRGYTF.

The chain links TRBV28 to TRBJ2-7, with 7 positions matching TRBD1. The CDR3 spans 15 residues. The germline V gene encodes CDR1 MDHEN and CDR2 SYDVKM. Germline trimming cut 4 bases from V and 6 bases from J; bases unmatched to any gene: 12. The CDR3 protein is CASSSYDRAAGEQYF. Here the CDR3 DNA reads TGTGCCAGCAGTTCCTACGACAGGGCCGCCGGCGAGCAGTACTTC.

This clone was observed a handful of times. J is TRBJ1-5 and V is TRBV5-8; D possibly corresponds to TRBD1 (6 bases). The V end was cut by 5 bases, the J end by 0 bases, with 24 bases between. The CDR3 runs to 19 residues. The germline gives CDR1 SGHTS, CDR2 YDEGEE. As DNA, the CDR3 is TGTGCCAGCAGACAATCTTGGACAGCCATCCGATATAGCAATCAGCCCCAGCATTTT. It is translated as CASRQSWTAIRYSNQPQHF.

This chain connects TRBV5-4 to TRBJ1-1; TRBD1 agrees at 7 bases. V was pared by 1 base and J by 4 bases, with 4 bases of the junction left unmatched. Germline V gives CDR1 SGHNT, CDR2 YYREEE (reference sequence). CDR3 length equals 14 residues. The CDR3 loop is CASSLRQGGTEAFF. In DNA form, the CDR3 reads TGTGCCAGCAGCTTGCGGCAGGGGGGCACTGAAGCTTTCTTT.